What follows are 17 T cell receptor beta chains derived from one specimen sequenced in a study of OX40 agonist ivuxolimab in advanced cancers. The method was immunoSEQ multiplex PCR; TCRdb's version includes in-frame clones alone and lacks a portion of them. This table has around 100,000 clones, 85% to 95% appearing once. This material consisted of CD4+ or CD8+ T cells sorted from blood, taken in a trial of the OX40 agonist ivuxolimab. Receptors were obtained from an adult with an advanced solid tumor such as melanoma, head and neck, liver or kidney cancer.

The chain has TRBV28 and TRBJ2-5; D is uncertain. CDR3 size: 13 residues. Germline-derived CDR1 and CDR2 are MDHEN and SYDVKM. V dropped 5 bases and J dropped 0 bases, with 7 bases sitting between them. CDR3 coding DNA: TGTGCCAGCAGTCTGAAGTACCAAGAGACCCAGTACTTC. The encoded protein is CASSLKYQETQYF.

The rearrangement joins TRBV4-1 to TRBJ2-1; 8 nucleotides agree with TRBD1. Trimming took 2 bases from V and 4 from J; bases not matched to a gene: 4. CDR1 and CDR2 from the germline V gene are MGHRA and YSYEKL. The CDR3 is made up of 15 amino acids. The CDR3 DNA follows: TGCGCCAGCAGCCAAACAGGGGGATCGTACAATGAGCAGTTCTTC. Translation gives CASSQTGGSYNEQFF.

The chain's CDR3 is CASSPGTSVLDEQFF. The CDR3 coding sequence is TGTGCCAGCAGCCCCGGGACTAGCGTTTTAGATGAGCAGTTCTTC. This sequence joins TRBV5-4 and TRBJ2-1, with TRBD2 matching 10 bases. In germline, CDR1 is SGHNT, CDR2 YYREEE (reference sequence). This CDR3 has 15 residues. With 4 bases clipped from V and 8 bases from J, the junction kept 9 bases outside the gene matches.

As concerns this clone: A junction boundary mismatches the germline segment, possibly from a read error. The chain combines TRBV10-3 with TRBJ1-4; 7 nucleotides line up with TRBD1. Germline-derived CDR1 and CDR2 are ENHRY and SYGVKD. The CDR3 has 10 amino acids. The CDR3 coding sequence is TGTGCCACCCCCACGACAGGGCCAATTTTT. Encoded protein: CATPTTGPIF.

The chain joins TRBV2 to TRBJ2-3; tentatively, D is TRBD1 (6 bases). There are 14 residues in the CDR3. Trimming removed 6 bases at V and 2 bases at J, with 12 bases between. Per the germline V gene, CDR1 is SNHLY and CDR2 is FYNNEI. The CDR3 DNA sequence: TGTGCCAGCAGACGGACAGAGTTCACAGATACGCAGTATTTT. This sequence encodes CASRRTEFTDTQYF.

The chain combines TRBV2 with TRBJ1-5; 7 bases map to TRBD1. Germline values: CDR1 SNHLY, CDR2 FYNNEI. This CDR3 contains 15 residues. The ends lost 4 bases at V and 0 bases at J; junction bases unmatched: 3. CDR3 region: CASSVDRHSNQPQHF. The CDR3 DNA is TGTGCCAGCAGTGTGGACAGGCATAGCAATCAGCCCCAGCATTTT.

V and J are TRBV27 and TRBJ2-7; D not certain. The CDR3 runs 15 residues. Germline V gives CDR1 MNHEY, CDR2 SMNVEV (reference sequence). V was trimmed by 6 bases and J by 0 bases, leaving 15 bases between them. The CDR3 DNA reads as TGTGCCAGCAGCCGAATGCCTCGGATCTCCTACGAGCAGTACTTC. Translating gives CASSRMPRISYEQYF.

The chain joins TRBV11-2 to TRBJ2-3; D is possibly TRBD1 (6 bases). The V end was cut by 2 bases, the J end by 11 bases, with 17 bases between. The length of the CDR3 is 14 residues. The germline V gene has CDR1 SGHAT and CDR2 FQNNGV. CDR3 in amino acids: CASSLSDRRTMQYF. Here the CDR3 DNA reads TGTGCCAGCAGCTTAAGTGACAGGAGGACAATGCAGTATTTT.

V usage is TRBV5-5 and J usage is TRBJ2-5; the D gene is possibly TRBD1 (6 bases). Germline V CDR1 and CDR2: SGHKS, YYEKEE (reference sequence). Trimming left V 1 base short and J 0 bases short, with 10 bases between. This CDR3 contains 15 residues. In DNA, the CDR3 is TGTGCCAGCAGCTTGACCGGGACAAACCAAGAGACCCAGTACTTC. Its translation is CASSLTGTNQETQYF.

This clone appeared once. The chain employs TRBV6-1 and TRBJ1-2; 7 bases are shared with TRBD1. After removal of 5 bases from V and 5 bases from J, the junction contained 5 bases not matched to a gene. Germline loops: CDR1 MNHNS, CDR2 SASEGT. This CDR3 contains 13 residues. The CDR3 bases are TGTGCCAGCAGTCAGGGGACAGATTATGGCTACACCTTC. Its protein product is CASSQGTDYGYTF.

This clone came up a few times. The rearrangement uses TRBV18 and TRBJ2-2, with 11 bases that match TRBD2. Germline V CDR1 and CDR2: KGHSH, LQKENI. Trimming took 3 bases from V and 0 from J; bases not matched to a gene: 3. This CDR3 has 17 residues. The chain's CDR3 is CASSPMTSGANTGELFF. CDR3 DNA: TGTGCCAGCTCACCCATGACTAGCGGGGCGAACACCGGGGAGCTGTTTTTT.

This clone showed up just once. V is TRBV4-1 and J is TRBJ2-1; D is uncertain. V lost 5 bases and J 4 bases, leaving 3 bases between the germline ends. Germline CDR1 MGHRA, CDR2 YSYEKL. The CDR3 sequence is 11 residues long. Here the CDR3 DNA reads TGCGCCAGCAGCGCATACAATGAGCAGTTCTTC. Translated: CASSAYNEQFF.

The V call is TRBV10-3, the J call TRBJ2-7, with 10 bases fitting TRBD1. The CDR3 contains 14 residues. V dropped 0 bases and J dropped 4; count of bases not matched to a gene: 0. Germline V gene data show CDR1 as ENHRY and CDR2 as SYGVKD. CDR3 coding DNA: TGTGCCATCAGTGAGTCGGGACAGGGGTACGAGCAGTACTTC. Its protein product is CAISESGQGYEQYF.

The J gene is TRBJ2-2, the V gene TRBV28; D unclear. There are 15 residues in the CDR3. Trimming cost V 3 bases and J 0 bases, with 8 bases left between them. In germline, CDR1 is MDHEN, CDR2 SYDVKM. CDR3 protein: CASSFEGTNTGELFF. The CDR3 DNA is TGTGCCAGCAGTTTCGAAGGGACGAACACCGGGGAGCTGTTTTTT.

This chain joins TRBV30 and TRBJ2-3; 12 positions match TRBD2. The CDR3 extends over 16 amino acids. From germline, CDR1 is GTSNPN and CDR2 SVGIG (reference sequence). V gave up 6 bases and J gave up 5 bases; unmatched junction bases: 12. The CDR3 sequence is CACRATSGRLGDTQYF. Here the CDR3 DNA reads TGTGCCTGCAGGGCGACTAGCGGGAGATTGGGAGATACGCAGTATTTT.

The chain carries TRBV6-5 and TRBJ1-1; D gene uncertain. V was pared by 2 bases and J by 1 base, with 8 bases between. In germline, CDR1 is MNHEY, CDR2 SVGAGI. The CDR3 spans 14 residues. CDR3 DNA sequence: TGTGCCAGCAGTTACGGGTACGCGAACACTGAAGCTTTCTTT. This sequence encodes CASSYGYANTEAFF.

This clone has a handful of counts. The rearrangement links TRBV10-3 to TRBJ2-7, with D possibly called TRBD1 or TRBD2 (5 bases each). The germline V and J ends were trimmed by 3 bases and 5 bases, with 11 bases remaining between them. The CDR3 is made up of 13 amino acids. Germline loops: CDR1 ENHRY, CDR2 SYGVKD. The CDR3 region is CAISDGGENEQYF. In DNA form, the CDR3 reads TGTGCCATCAGTGATGGGGGAGAGAACGAGCAGTACTTC.